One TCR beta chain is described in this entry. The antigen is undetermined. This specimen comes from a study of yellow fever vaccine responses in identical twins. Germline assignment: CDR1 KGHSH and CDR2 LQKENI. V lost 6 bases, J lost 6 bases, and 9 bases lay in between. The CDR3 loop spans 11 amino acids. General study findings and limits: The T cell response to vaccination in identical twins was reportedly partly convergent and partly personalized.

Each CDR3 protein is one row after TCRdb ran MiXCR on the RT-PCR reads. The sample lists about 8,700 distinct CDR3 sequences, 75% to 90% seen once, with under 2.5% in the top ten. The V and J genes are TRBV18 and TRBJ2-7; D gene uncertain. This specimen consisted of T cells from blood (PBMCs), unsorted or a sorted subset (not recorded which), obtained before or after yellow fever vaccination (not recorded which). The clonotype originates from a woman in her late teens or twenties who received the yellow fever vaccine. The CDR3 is CASSPQVEQYV. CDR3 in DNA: TGTGCCAGCTCCCCCCAAGTCGAGCAGTACGTC.